This TCR beta chain originates from a study of Graves' ophthalmopathy and Graves' hyperthyroidism. The study's findings and limits: Detection in blood was also observed for most expanded thyroid clonotypes above 0.001 frequency. Discrimination between ophthalmopathy and stable hyperthyroidism by a 13-signature model showed roughly 85% sensitivity and about 81% specificity.

There are many counts of this clonotype. The target antigen is unknown. The CDR3 consists of 13 residues. CDR1 is MNHEY and CDR2 is SMNVEV in the germline V gene (reference sequence). The V and J ends lost 5 bases and 4 bases respectively, with 11 bases between them. From RNA, the CDR3 regions of TCR beta chains were amplified and sequenced. The authors performed first-round RT-PCR with HTBI primers and then a second-round multiplex PCR. TCRdb reprocessed the multiplex PCR reads via MiXCR and lists one record per CDR3 protein. The sample contains roughly 400,000 distinct CDR3 sequences, just over 15% of which appear only once. No progression to ophthalmopathy over 18 months defined stable hyperthyroidism.

The V and J genes are TRBV27 and TRBJ1-1, with D maybe TRBD1 (5 bases). The TCR comes from a woman under 30 with stable Graves' hyperthyroidism. The sample was peripheral blood. The chain's CDR3 is CASSGMGGTEAFF. The CDR3 region has the DNA TGTGCCAGCAGTGGGATGGGGGGCACTGAAGCTTTCTTT.